This TCR beta chain was sequenced in a study of CD4 T cells in relation to SARS-CoV-2 and coronaviruses. This table comes from immunoSEQ multiplex PCR, and its TCRdb copy is limited to in-frame clones, with some not included. The sample includes over 10,000 clones, approximately 80% of them seen just once. Germline V gene sequence: CDR1 SGHTA, CDR2 FQGNSA. Trimming shortened V by 1 base and J by 6 bases, and 16 bases separated the two germline ends. The CDR3 is 16 amino acids. This clone appeared once. Its antigen remains unknown. CD4+ T cells from unexposed donors were obtained before the COVID-19 pandemic (2011-2018). After around nine days of culture, CD4+ T cells were isolated. Cells permitting, SARS-CoV-2 S/N and four cold-coronavirus spikes were tested on unexposed-donor CD4+ T cells.

The TCR originated in a human donor in good health. The chain uses TRBV7-2 and TRBJ1-5; D not resolved. Source material: CD4+ T cells from PBMCs, cultured in vitro. CDR3 nucleotide sequence: TGTGCCAGCAGCTTAGGTGGGGTAGCAATGGCTCAGCCCCAGCATTTT. Translating it yields CASSLGGVAMAQPQHF.